The TCR beta chain described here comes from a study of spatial heterogeneity in lung cancer. Overall study: In the raw reads, each unique TCR and UMI combination was present more than ten times on average.

Documented time point: sample taken at primary tumor resection. Samples were donated by 72 untreated early-stage non-small cell lung cancer patients. Whole RNA obtained from tumor, nontumor lung or frozen PBMC underwent sequencing without sorting. The CDR3 length is 15 residues. CDR1 is SGHDT, CDR2 YYEEEE, per germline. V dropped 4 bases and J dropped 4; count of bases not matched to a gene: 9. TCR cDNA molecules were tagged individually, and each one carried a unique molecular identifier. One entry per CDR3 protein results from TCRdb running MiXCR on the 5' RACE reads. The repertoire holds 7,000 to 8,500 distinct CDR3 sequences, with 9.7% as singletons.

The clonotype comes from a male donor with early-stage non-small cell lung cancer. The specimen comprised normal lung tissue next to the tumor, sampled at surgery. The chain couples TRBV5-6 to TRBJ2-3; 7 positions match TRBD2. The CDR3 DNA reads as TGTGCCAGCAGCGTTGGCGGCCGGGGGGCAGATACGCAGTATTTT. This sequence encodes CASSVGGRGADTQYF.